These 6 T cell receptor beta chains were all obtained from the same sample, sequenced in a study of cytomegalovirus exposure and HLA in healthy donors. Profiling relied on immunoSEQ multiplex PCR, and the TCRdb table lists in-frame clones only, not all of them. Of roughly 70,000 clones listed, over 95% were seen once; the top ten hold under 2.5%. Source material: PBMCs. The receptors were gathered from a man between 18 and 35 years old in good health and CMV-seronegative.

CDR3: CASSSGLAGAYEQYF. In DNA, the CDR3 is TGTGCCAGCAGTTCTGGACTAGCGGGAGCCTACGAGCAGTACTTC. J is TRBJ2-7 and V is TRBV6-6, with 13 bases lining up with TRBD2. The J segment lost 2 bases and the V segment lost 4 bases, leaving 2 bases of the junction unmatched. The CDR3 covers 15 residues. Germline V gene lookup returns CDR1 MNHNY and CDR2 SVGAGI (reference sequence).

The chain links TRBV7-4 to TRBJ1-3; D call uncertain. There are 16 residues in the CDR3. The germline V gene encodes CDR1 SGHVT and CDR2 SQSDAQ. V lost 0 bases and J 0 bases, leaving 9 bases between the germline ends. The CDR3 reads CASSLARSSSGNTIYF. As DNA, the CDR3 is TGTGCCAGCAGCTTAGCCAGATCTTCCTCTGGAAACACCATATATTTT.

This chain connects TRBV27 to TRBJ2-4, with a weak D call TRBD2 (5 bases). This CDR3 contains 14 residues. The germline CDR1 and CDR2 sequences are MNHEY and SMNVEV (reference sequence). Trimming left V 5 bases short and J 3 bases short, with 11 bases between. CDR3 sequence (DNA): TGTGCCAGCAGTGCCAGCGGAGGCAAAAACATTCAGTACTTC. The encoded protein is CASSASGGKNIQYF.

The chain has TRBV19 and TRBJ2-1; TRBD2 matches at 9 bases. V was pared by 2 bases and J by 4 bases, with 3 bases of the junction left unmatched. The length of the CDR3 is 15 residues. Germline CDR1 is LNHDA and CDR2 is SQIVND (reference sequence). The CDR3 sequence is CASSISSGRYNEQFF. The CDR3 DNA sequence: TGTGCCAGTAGTATAAGTAGCGGGAGATACAATGAGCAGTTCTTC.

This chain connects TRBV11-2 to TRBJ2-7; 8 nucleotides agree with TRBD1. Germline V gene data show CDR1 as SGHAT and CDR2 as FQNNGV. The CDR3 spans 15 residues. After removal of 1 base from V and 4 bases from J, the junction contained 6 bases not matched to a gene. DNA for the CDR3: TGTGCCAGCAGCTTAGGGGCAGGGGGCGGGTACGAGCAGTACTTC. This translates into CASSLGAGGGYEQYF.

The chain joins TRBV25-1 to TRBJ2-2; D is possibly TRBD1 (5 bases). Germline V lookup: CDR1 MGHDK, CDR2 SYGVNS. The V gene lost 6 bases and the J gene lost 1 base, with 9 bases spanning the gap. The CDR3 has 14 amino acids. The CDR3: CASRVGQNTGELFF. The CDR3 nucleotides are TGTGCCAGCAGAGTAGGACAGAACACCGGGGAGCTGTTTTTT.